This paragraph covers one TCR beta chain sequence. Its antigen is still unknown. The data were taken from a study of cytomegalovirus exposure and HLA in healthy donors. The V segment lost 5 bases and the J segment 4 bases; nucleotides outside the gene matches: 6. This CDR3 comprises 15 residues. Germline loops: CDR1 SGHTA, CDR2 FQGNSA. No record exists of this donor's CMV serostatus. Findings and caveats of the study: The CMV antigen specificity of a few CMV-associated chains was confirmed through in vitro analysis.

Both 60 Vbeta primers and 13 Jbeta primers went into the PCR. Profiled with immunoSEQ multiplex PCR; TCRdb holds only in-frame clones, not every one. The sample lists fewer than 180,000 clones; roughly 77% were seen once. This chain links TRBV7-2 with TRBJ2-1; 9 positions match TRBD2. Sequencing was done on a sample of PBMCs. The sequence came from a human donor in good health. In nucleotides, the CDR3 is TGTGCCAGCAGCGCGAGCGGGGGGACTTACAATGAGCAGTTCTTC. It is translated as CASSASGGTYNEQFF.